This T cell receptor beta chain was recovered during a study of cytomegalovirus exposure and HLA in healthy donors. Overall study findings and caveats: While the bulk of TCR sequences proved rare, some public TCRs turned up in many donors. As confirmed in vitro, three CMV-associated chains were specific for CMV antigens.

This CDR3 comprises 14 residues. With 6 bases removed from V and 0 bases from J, the gap between germline ends came to 9 bases. Germline loops: CDR1 SNHLY, CDR2 FYNNEI. Worth noting for this clone: Its antigen is unknown.

The method was immunoSEQ multiplex PCR; TCRdb's version includes in-frame clones alone and lacks a portion of them. This sample has 260,000 or so clones; over 75% occur once, and the top ten carry approximately 0.95%. Sequenced input: PBMCs. The clonotype originates from a young woman in good health and CMV-seronegative. The rearrangement uses TRBV2 and TRBJ2-1; TRBD1 might be the D (5 bases). The CDR3 here is CASRHRSSYNEQFF. The DNA for the CDR3 is TGTGCCAGCAGGCACAGGAGCTCCTACAATGAGCAGTTCTTC.